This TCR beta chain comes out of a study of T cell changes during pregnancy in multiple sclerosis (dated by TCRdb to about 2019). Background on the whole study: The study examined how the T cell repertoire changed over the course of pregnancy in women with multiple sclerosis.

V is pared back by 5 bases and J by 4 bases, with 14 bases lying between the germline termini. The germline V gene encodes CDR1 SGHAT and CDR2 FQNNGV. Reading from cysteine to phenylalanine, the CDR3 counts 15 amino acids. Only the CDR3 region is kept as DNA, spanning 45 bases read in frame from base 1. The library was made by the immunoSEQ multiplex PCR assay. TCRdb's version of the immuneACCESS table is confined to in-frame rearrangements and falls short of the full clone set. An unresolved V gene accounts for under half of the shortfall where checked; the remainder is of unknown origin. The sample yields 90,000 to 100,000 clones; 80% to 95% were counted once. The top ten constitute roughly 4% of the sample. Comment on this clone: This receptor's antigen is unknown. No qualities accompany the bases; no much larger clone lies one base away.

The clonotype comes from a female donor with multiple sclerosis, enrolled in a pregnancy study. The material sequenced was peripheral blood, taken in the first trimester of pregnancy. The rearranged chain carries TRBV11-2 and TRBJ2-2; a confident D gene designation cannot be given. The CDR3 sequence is CASSPNVQPTGELFF. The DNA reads TGTGCCAGCAGCCCTAATGTACAGCCCACCGGGGAGCTGTTTTTT.